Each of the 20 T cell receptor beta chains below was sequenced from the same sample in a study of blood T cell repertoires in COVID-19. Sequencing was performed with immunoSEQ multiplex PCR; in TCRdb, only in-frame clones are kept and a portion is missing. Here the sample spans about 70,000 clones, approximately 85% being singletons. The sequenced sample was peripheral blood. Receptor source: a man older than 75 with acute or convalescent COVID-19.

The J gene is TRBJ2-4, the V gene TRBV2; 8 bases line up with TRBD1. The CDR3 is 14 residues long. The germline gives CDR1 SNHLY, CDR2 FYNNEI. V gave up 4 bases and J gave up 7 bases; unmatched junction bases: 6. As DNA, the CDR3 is TGTGCCAGCAGTGGGGCAGGGGGCACGAACATTCAGTACTTC. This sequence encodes CASSGAGGTNIQYF.

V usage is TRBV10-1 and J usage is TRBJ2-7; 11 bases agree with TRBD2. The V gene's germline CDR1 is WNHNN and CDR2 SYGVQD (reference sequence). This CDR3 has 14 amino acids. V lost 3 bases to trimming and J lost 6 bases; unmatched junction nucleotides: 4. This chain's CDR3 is CASSDLAGGGEQYF. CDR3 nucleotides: TGCGCCAGCAGTGACCTAGCGGGAGGCGGCGAGCAGTACTTC.

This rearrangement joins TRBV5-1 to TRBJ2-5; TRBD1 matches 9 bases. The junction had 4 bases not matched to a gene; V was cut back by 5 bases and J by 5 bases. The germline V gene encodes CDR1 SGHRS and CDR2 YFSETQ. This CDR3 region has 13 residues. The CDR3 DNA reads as TGCGCCAGCAGTACAGGGGGCGGGGAGACCCAGTACTTC. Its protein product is CASSTGGGETQYF.

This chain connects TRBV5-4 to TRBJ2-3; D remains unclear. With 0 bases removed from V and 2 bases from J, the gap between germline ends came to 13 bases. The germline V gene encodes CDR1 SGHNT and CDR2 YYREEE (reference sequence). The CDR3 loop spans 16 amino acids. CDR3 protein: CASSLAARQITDTQYF. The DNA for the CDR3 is TGTGCCAGCAGCTTGGCCGCGCGGCAAATCACAGATACGCAGTATTTT.

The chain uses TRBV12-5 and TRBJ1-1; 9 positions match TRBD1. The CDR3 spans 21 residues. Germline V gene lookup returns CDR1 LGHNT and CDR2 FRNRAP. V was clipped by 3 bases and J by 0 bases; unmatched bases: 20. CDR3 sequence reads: CASGFSYRDREVFGMNTEAFF. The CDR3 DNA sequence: TGTGCTAGTGGTTTCTCCTACCGGGACAGGGAAGTTTTTGGGATGAACACTGAAGCTTTCTTT.

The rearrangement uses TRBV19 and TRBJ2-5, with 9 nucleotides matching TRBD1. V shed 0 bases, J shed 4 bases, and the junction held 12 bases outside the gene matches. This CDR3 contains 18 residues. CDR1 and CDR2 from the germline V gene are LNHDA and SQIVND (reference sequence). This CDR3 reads CASSIDPPGTGIAETQYF. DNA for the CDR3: TGTGCCAGTAGTATAGATCCGCCCGGGACAGGGATTGCAGAGACCCAGTACTTC.

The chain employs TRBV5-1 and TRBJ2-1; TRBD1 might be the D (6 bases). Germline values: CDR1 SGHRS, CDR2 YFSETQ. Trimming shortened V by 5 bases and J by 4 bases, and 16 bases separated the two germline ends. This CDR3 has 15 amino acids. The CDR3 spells CASSLVGAGYNEQFF. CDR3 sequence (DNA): TGCGCCAGCAGTTTAGTGGGGGCGGGTTACAATGAGCAGTTCTTC.

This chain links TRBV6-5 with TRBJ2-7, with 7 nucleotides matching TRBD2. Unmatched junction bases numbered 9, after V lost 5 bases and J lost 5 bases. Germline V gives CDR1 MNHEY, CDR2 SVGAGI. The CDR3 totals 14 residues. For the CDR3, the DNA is TGTGCCAGCAGTCGTGGAGCGGGACGAGACGAGCAGTACTTC. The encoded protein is CASSRGAGRDEQYF.

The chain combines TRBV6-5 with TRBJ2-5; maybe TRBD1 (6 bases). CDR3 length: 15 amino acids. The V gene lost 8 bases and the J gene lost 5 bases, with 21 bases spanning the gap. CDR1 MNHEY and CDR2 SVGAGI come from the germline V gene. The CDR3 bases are TGTGCCAGCTCCCTCGATGGCAGGGGCAGGGAGACCCAGTACTTC. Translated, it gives CASSLDGRGRETQYF.

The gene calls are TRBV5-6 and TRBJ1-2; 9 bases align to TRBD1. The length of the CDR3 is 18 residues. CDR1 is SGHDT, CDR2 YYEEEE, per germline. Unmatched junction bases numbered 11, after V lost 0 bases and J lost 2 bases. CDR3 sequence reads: CASSLALGDRAYNYGYTF. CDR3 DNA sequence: TGTGCCAGCAGCTTGGCGCTGGGGGACAGGGCTTACAACTATGGCTACACCTTC.

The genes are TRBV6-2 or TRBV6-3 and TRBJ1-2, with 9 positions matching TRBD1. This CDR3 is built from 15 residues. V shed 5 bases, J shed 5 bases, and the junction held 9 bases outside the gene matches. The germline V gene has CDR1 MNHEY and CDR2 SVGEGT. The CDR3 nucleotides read TGTGCCAGCAGTCCGCATCGCGGACAGGGGTATGGCTACACCTTC. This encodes CASSPHRGQGYGYTF.

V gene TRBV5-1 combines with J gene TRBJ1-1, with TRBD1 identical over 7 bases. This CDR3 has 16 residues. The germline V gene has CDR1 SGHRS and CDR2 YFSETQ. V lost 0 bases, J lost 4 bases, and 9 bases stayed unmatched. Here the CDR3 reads CASSLGFYRGGTEAFF. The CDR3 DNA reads TGCGCCAGCAGCTTGGGATTTTACAGGGGTGGCACTGAAGCTTTCTTT.

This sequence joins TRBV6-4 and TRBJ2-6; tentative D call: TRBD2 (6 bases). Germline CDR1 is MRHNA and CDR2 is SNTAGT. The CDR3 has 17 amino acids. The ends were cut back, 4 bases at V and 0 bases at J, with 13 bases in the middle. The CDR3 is CASSAAGISSGANVLTF. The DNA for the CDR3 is TGTGCCAGCAGTGCTGCGGGGATTAGCTCTGGGGCCAACGTCCTGACTTTC.

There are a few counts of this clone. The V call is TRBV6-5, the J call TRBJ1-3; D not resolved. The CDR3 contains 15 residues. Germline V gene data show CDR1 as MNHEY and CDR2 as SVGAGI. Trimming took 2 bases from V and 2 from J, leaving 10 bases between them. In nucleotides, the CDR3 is TGTGCCAGCAGTTACGCTCCGAGTACTGGAAACACCATATATTTT. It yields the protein CASSYAPSTGNTIYF.

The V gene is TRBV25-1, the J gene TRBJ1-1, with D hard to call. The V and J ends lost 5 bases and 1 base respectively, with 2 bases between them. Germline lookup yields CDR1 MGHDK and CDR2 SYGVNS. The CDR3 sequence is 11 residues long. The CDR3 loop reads CASSRNTEAFF. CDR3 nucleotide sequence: TGTGCCAGCAGTCGGAACACTGAAGCTTTCTTT.

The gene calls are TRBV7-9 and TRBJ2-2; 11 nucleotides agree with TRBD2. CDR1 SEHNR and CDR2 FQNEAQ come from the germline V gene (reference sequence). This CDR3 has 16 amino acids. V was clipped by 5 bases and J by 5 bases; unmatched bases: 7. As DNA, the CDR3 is TGTGCCAGCAGCCCTACTAGCGGGAGCGGGACCGGGGAGCTGTTTTTT. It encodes CASSPTSGSGTGELFF.

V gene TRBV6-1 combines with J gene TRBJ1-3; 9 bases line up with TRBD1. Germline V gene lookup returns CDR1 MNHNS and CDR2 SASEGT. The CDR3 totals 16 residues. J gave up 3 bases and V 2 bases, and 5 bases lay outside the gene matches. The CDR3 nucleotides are TGTGCCAGCAGTGAACCGGGACAGGGCTATGGAAACACCATATATTTT. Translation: CASSEPGQGYGNTIYF.

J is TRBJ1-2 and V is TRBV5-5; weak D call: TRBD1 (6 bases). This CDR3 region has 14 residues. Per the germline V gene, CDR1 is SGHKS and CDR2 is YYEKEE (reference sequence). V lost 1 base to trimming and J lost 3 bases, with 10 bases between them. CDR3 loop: CASSLTGRDYGYTF. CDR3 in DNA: TGTGCCAGCAGCTTGACAGGGAGGGACTATGGCTACACCTTC.

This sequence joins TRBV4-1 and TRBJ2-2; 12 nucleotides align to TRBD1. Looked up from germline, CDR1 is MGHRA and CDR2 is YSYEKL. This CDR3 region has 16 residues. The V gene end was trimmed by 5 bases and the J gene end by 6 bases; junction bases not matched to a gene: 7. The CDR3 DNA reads TGCGCCAGCAGCAGGGACAGGGGGCGAATTTCCGGGGAGCTGTTTTTT. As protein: CASSRDRGRISGELFF.

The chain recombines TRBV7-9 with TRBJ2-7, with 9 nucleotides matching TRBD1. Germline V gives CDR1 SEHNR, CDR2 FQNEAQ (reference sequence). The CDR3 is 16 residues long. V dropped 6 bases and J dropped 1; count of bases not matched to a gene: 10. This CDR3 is CASRRIRDRESYEQYF. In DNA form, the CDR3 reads TGTGCCAGCAGACGAATCCGGGACAGGGAGTCCTACGAGCAGTACTTC.